This is a list of T cell receptor beta chains from one sample in a study of blood T cell repertoires in COVID-19. Sequencing was performed with immunoSEQ multiplex PCR; in TCRdb, only in-frame clones are kept and a portion is missing. Of around 24,000 clones listed, around 90% are singletons. Sequences were obtained from peripheral blood. The receptor source for this set is a man between 65 and 79 years old with acute or convalescent COVID-19. CDR3s include the opening cysteine and the closing phenylalanine or tryptophan. A D gene is named only where the DNA matches it firmly. A row's size may be missing; if present it is once, few, many or a size class.

D gene: NA; J gene: TRBJ2-2; clone size: NA; V gene: TRBV4-1; CDR3 DNA: TGCGCCAGCAGCACAAGAAGGAGGGATTCGAACACCGGGGAGCTGTTTTTT; CDR3 protein: CASSTRRRDSNTGELFF
D gene: NA; J gene: TRBJ2-3; clone size: NA; V gene: TRBV7-2; CDR3 DNA: TGTGCCAGCAGTCTAGACAGAAGCACAGATACGCAGTATTTT; CDR3 protein: CASSLDRSTDTQYF
D gene: NA; J gene: TRBJ1-4; clone size: NA; V gene: TRBV7-6; CDR3 DNA: TGTGCCAGCAGCGTCCGACAGACTGAAAAACTGTTTTTT; CDR3 protein: CASSVRQTEKLFF
D gene: TRBD1; J gene: TRBJ1-1; clone size: NA; V gene: TRBV18; CDR3 DNA: TGTGCCAGCTCACAGGCGGGACAGTTCATGAACACTGAAGCTTTCTTT; CDR3 protein: CASSQAGQFMNTEAFF
D gene: TRBD2; J gene: TRBJ2-2; clone size: NA; V gene: TRBV11-2; CDR3 DNA: TGTGCCAGCAGCACGTTAGCGGGAGCAGGGGAGCTGTTTTTT; CDR3 protein: CASSTLAGAGELFF
D gene: NA; J gene: TRBJ2-3; clone size: NA; V gene: TRBV28; CDR3 DNA: TGTGCCAGCAGATCGTCGACAGCAGATACGCAGTATTTT; CDR3 protein: CASRSSTADTQYF
D gene: NA; J gene: TRBJ2-7; clone size: once; V gene: TRBV3-1/TRBV3-2; CDR3 DNA: TGTGCCAGCAGCCAAACATTGGGGCAGGGGGAGGCCTACGAGCAGTACTTC; CDR3 protein: CASSQTLGQGEAYEQYF
D gene: NA; J gene: TRBJ1-6; clone size: NA; V gene: TRBV12-3/TRBV12-4; CDR3 DNA: TGTGCCAGCAGCTGGGACAAGAATTCACCCCTCCACTTT; CDR3 protein: CASSWDKNSPLHF
D gene: NA; J gene: TRBJ1-2; clone size: few; V gene: TRBV29-1; CDR3 DNA: TGCAGCGTTGAGTCCAGGGTCGACTATGGCTACACCTTC; CDR3 protein: CSVESRVDYGYTF
D gene: NA; J gene: TRBJ2-7; clone size: NA; V gene: TRBV5-1; CDR3 DNA: TGCGCCAGCAGCTTGATGACAGGTTCCTACGAGCAGTACTTC; CDR3 protein: CASSLMTGSYEQYF
D gene: TRBD2; J gene: TRBJ2-7; clone size: NA; V gene: TRBV7-2; CDR3 DNA: TGTGCCAGCAGTCGGACTAGCGCACCCTACGAGCAGTACTTC; CDR3 protein: CASSRTSAPYEQYF
D gene: NA; J gene: TRBJ1-4; clone size: NA; V gene: TRBV12-3/TRBV12-4; CDR3 DNA: TGTGCCAGCAGTTGGGGGCTTGAGGAAAAACTGTTTTTT; CDR3 protein: CASSWGLEEKLFF
D gene: NA; J gene: TRBJ2-1; clone size: NA; V gene: TRBV15; CDR3 DNA: TGTGCCACCAGCAGAGTCCAAGCGGGCTCCTACAATGAGCAGTTCTTC; CDR3 protein: CATSRVQAGSYNEQFF
D gene: NA; J gene: TRBJ1-5; clone size: NA; V gene: TRBV28; CDR3 DNA: TGTGCCAGCAGACCCGGCGGGGGCGAGAGCAATCAGCCCCAGCATTTT; CDR3 protein: CASRPGGGESNQPQHF
D gene: TRBD1; J gene: TRBJ1-1; clone size: NA; V gene: TRBV7-2; CDR3 DNA: TGTGCCAGCAGCTTAATCACAGGGGTCACTGAAGCTTTCTTT; CDR3 protein: CASSLITGVTEAFF
D gene: NA; J gene: TRBJ1-6; clone size: NA; V gene: TRBV21-1; CDR3 DNA: TGTGCCAGCAGCATACCCAAGCCAGGGTCGAAACTCTCCGGACCCCTCCACTTT; CDR3 protein: CASSIPKPGSKLSGPLHF
D gene: NA; J gene: TRBJ2-1; clone size: NA; V gene: TRBV7-2; CDR3 DNA: TGTGCCAGCAGCTTAAGGTCCGAGGTCTCCTACAATGAGCAGTTCTTC; CDR3 protein: CASSLRSEVSYNEQFF
D gene: NA; J gene: TRBJ1-1; clone size: NA; V gene: TRBV7-9; CDR3 DNA: TGTGCCAGCAGCGTACAGGGCCGGAACACTGAAGCTTTCTTT; CDR3 protein: CASSVQGRNTEAFF
D gene: NA; J gene: TRBJ2-3; clone size: NA; V gene: TRBV9; CDR3 DNA: TGTGCCAGCAGCCCAGGGGTCGGAAACCGAGATACGCAGTATTTT; CDR3 protein: CASSPGVGNRDTQYF
D gene: NA; J gene: TRBJ2-1; clone size: NA; V gene: TRBV2; CDR3 DNA: TGTGCCAGCAGTGACCGGGGAAATGAGCAGTTCTTC; CDR3 protein: CASSDRGNEQFF
D gene: TRBD1; J gene: TRBJ2-7; clone size: NA; V gene: TRBV15; CDR3 DNA: TGTGCCACCAGCAGGACAGGGGGCGAGGAGCAGTACTTC; CDR3 protein: CATSRTGGEEQYF
D gene: TRBD1; J gene: TRBJ1-6; clone size: NA; V gene: TRBV4-2; CDR3 DNA: TGTGCCAGCAGCCCTCGGACAGGTCACGGGCCACCCCTCCACTTT; CDR3 protein: CASSPRTGHGPPLHF
D gene: TRBD1; J gene: TRBJ1-5; clone size: NA; V gene: TRBV2; CDR3 DNA: TGTGCCAGCACAACAGGGGAGCGAAGGCAGCCCCAGCATTTT; CDR3 protein: CASTTGERRQPQHF
D gene: NA; J gene: TRBJ2-7; clone size: NA; V gene: TRBV5-1; CDR3 DNA: TGCGCCAGCAGCTTGGGGGGCCCGGGCGAGCAGTACTTC; CDR3 protein: CASSLGGPGEQYF
D gene: NA; J gene: TRBJ1-2; clone size: NA; V gene: TRBV6-5; CDR3 DNA: TGTGCCAGCCGGTTAAACTATGGCTACACCTTC; CDR3 protein: CASRLNYGYTF
D gene: NA; J gene: TRBJ1-1; clone size: NA; V gene: TRBV6-1; CDR3 DNA: TGTGCCAGCAGTGAACGGGGACCAACGGACAGCGAAGCTTTCTTT; CDR3 protein: CASSERGPTDSEAFF
D gene: TRBD2; J gene: TRBJ2-5; clone size: NA; V gene: TRBV6-1; CDR3 DNA: TGTGCCAGCAGTGAACGGACTAGCTGGAAGGCCCAGTACTTC; CDR3 protein: CASSERTSWKAQYF
D gene: TRBD1; J gene: TRBJ2-3; clone size: NA; V gene: TRBV4-3; CDR3 DNA: TGCGCCAGCAGCCAAGGGGGACAGGATCCAGATACGCAGTATTTT; CDR3 protein: CASSQGGQDPDTQYF
D gene: TRBD2; J gene: TRBJ2-1; clone size: NA; V gene: TRBV7-2; CDR3 DNA: TGTGCCAGCAGCTCACGACTAGCGGGGACTGAGCAGTTCTTC; CDR3 protein: CASSSRLAGTEQFF
D gene: TRBD2; J gene: TRBJ2-7; clone size: NA; V gene: TRBV5-4; CDR3 DNA: TGTGCCAGCAGCTTGTGGGGCGGGAGTCACAACGAGCAGTACTTC; CDR3 protein: CASSLWGGSHNEQYF
D gene: NA; J gene: TRBJ2-3; clone size: NA; V gene: TRBV3-1/TRBV3-2; CDR3 DNA: TGTGCCAGCAGCCCACACAGGGACACGCAGTATTTT; CDR3 protein: CASSPHRDTQYF
D gene: NA; J gene: TRBJ1-3; clone size: NA; V gene: TRBV12-3/TRBV12-4; CDR3 DNA: TGTGCCAGCAGCTCTGCGCCTGGAAACACCATATATTTT; CDR3 protein: CASSSAPGNTIYF
D gene: NA; J gene: TRBJ2-5; clone size: NA; V gene: TRBV29-1; CDR3 DNA: TGCAGCGTTGAATGGACACCGGGACAAGACTTGCAAGAGACCCAGTACTTC; CDR3 protein: CSVEWTPGQDLQETQYF
D gene: TRBD1; J gene: TRBJ2-5; clone size: NA; V gene: TRBV7-2; CDR3 DNA: TGTGCCAGCAGGGAACGGACAGGGGAAGAGACCCAGTACTTC; CDR3 protein: CASRERTGEETQYF
D gene: TRBD2; J gene: TRBJ2-1; clone size: NA; V gene: TRBV5-1; CDR3 DNA: TGCGCCAGCCAGTCCCCTAGCGGGATTGAAGAGCAGTTCTTC; CDR3 protein: CASQSPSGIEEQFF
D gene: NA; J gene: TRBJ2-2; clone size: NA; V gene: TRBV7-3; CDR3 DNA: TGTGCCAGCAGCTTAACCAATGTCCCATCCACCGGGGAGCTGTTTTTT; CDR3 protein: CASSLTNVPSTGELFF
D gene: NA; J gene: TRBJ1-1; clone size: NA; V gene: TRBV7-2; CDR3 DNA: TGTGCCAGCAGACAAATTCGGAACACTGAAGCTTTCTTT; CDR3 protein: CASRQIRNTEAFF
D gene: TRBD1; J gene: TRBJ1-4; clone size: NA; V gene: TRBV6-5; CDR3 DNA: TGTGCCAGCAGCCCACAGTCACAGGGGAGACTGTTTTTT; CDR3 protein: CASSPQSQGRLFF
D gene: NA; J gene: TRBJ2-1; clone size: once; V gene: TRBV9; CDR3 DNA: TGTGCCAGCAGCGTAGAGGGGAGGGGGTCCTACAATGAGCAGTTCTTC; CDR3 protein: CASSVEGRGSYNEQFF
D gene: NA; J gene: TRBJ1-5; clone size: NA; V gene: TRBV24-1; CDR3 DNA: TGTGCCACCAGTGATTTCAGTCTGGGAAAGCGGAGACTCGATGATCAGCCCCAGCATTTT; CDR3 protein: CATSDFSLGKRRLDDQPQHF
D gene: TRBD1; J gene: TRBJ2-1; clone size: NA; V gene: TRBV3-1/TRBV3-2; CDR3 DNA: TGTGCCAGCAGCCAAAGTACAGGGGGCGTCGTAAATGAGCAGTTCTTC; CDR3 protein: CASSQSTGGVVNEQFF
D gene: NA; J gene: TRBJ1-6; clone size: once; V gene: TRBV6-2/TRBV6-3; CDR3 DNA: TGTGCCAGCAGCCCTCGGACAACGATTAATTCACCCCTCCACTTT; CDR3 protein: CASSPRTTINSPLHF
D gene: NA; J gene: TRBJ1-2; clone size: once; V gene: TRBV5-4; CDR3 DNA: TGTGCCAGCAGCTTGGGCAGGGCCCTGAACTATGGCTACACCTTC; CDR3 protein: CASSLGRALNYGYTF
D gene: NA; J gene: TRBJ1-2; clone size: NA; V gene: TRBV27; CDR3 DNA: TGTGCCAGCAGTCCCTCCTTGAACTATGGCTACACCTTC; CDR3 protein: CASSPSLNYGYTF
D gene: TRBD2; J gene: TRBJ2-1; clone size: NA; V gene: TRBV3-1/TRBV3-2; CDR3 DNA: TGTGCCAGCAGCCAACTAGCGGGAGGGGGCAATGAGCAGTTCTTC; CDR3 protein: CASSQLAGGGNEQFF
D gene: TRBD2; J gene: TRBJ2-7; clone size: NA; V gene: TRBV11-2; CDR3 DNA: TGTGCCAGCAGCTCACCGGCTAGCGGAGACGAGCAGTACTTC; CDR3 protein: CASSSPASGDEQYF